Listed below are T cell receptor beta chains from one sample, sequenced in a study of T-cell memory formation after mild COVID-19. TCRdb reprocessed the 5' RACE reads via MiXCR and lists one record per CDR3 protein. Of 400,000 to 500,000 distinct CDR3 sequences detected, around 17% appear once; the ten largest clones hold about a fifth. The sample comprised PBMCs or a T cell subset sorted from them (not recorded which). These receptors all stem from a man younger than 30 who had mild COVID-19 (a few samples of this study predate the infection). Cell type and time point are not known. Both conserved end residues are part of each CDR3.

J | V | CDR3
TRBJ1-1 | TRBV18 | CASSPGISNTEAFF
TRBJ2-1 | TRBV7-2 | CASSPTGSLNEQFF
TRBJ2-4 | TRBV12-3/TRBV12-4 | CASSFASPKNIQYF
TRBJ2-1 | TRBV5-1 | CDSSEQWGEQFF
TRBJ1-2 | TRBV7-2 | CASRTGGGDGYTF
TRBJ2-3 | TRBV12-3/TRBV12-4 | CASRRVGRDTDTQYF
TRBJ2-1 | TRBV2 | CASIVTSGANEQFF
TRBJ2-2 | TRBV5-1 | CASSLGLDFTGELFF
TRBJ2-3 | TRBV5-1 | CASSQGLSVTDTQYF
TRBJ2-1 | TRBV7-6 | CASSSAAHNEQFF
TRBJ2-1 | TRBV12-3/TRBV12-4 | CASSGTSGDLSYNEQFF
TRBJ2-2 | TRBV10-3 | CATGVGGPHLNTGELFF
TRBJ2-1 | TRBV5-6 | CASSRTGGHNEQFF
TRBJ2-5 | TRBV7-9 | CASSPPRAGLEETQYF
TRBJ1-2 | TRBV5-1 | CASSLSGPLRGYTF
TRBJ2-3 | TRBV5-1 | CASSLVVRGLTSTDTQYF
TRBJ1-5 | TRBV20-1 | CSAKVQTDQPQHF
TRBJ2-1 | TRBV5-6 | CASSRVTWSTYNEQFF
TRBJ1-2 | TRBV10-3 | CAISEVEESNGYTF
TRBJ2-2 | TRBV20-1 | CSAREGAGELFF
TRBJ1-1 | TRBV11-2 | CASSSTAVPKAFF
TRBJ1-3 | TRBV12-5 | CASEGLDPSSGNTIYF
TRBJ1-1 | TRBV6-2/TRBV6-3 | CAVRVGGPNTEAFF
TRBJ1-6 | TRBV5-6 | CASSYFNRRSPLHF
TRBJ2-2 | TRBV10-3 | CAINGGQNTGELFF
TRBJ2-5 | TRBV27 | CASSAAGTWTGTQYF
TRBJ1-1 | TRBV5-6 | CASSPGLGAGSGTEAFF
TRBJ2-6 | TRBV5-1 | CASSPRQSSGANVLTF
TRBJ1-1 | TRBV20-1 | CSARGPAMNTEAFF
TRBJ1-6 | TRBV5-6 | CASIRFQGRWNSPLHF
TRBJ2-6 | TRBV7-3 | CASSSRAVSSGANVLTF
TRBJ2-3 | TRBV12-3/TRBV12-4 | CASSRDRISTDTQYF
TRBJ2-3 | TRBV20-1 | CSARSLLGATDTQYF
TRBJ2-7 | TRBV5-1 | CASSLDRGGLGGQYF
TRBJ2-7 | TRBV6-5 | CASSYTQIQGKNYEQYF
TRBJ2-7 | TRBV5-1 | CASILGDRQAPSSYEQYF
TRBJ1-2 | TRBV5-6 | CASSLAQGRGYTF
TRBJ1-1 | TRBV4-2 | CASSQDLGAEAFF
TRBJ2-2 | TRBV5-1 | CACAPGSPTGELFF
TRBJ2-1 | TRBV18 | CASSPNRGLLGTYNEQFF
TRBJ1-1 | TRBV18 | CASSPGGTIMNTEAFF
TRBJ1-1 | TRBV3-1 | CASSQVEGRTEAFF
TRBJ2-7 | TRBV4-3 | CASSQAVGLLHEQYF
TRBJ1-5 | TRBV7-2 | CASSLPGQNSNQPQHF
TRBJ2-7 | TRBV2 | CASTVGYEQYF
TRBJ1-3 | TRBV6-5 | CASSYQGFSGNTIYF